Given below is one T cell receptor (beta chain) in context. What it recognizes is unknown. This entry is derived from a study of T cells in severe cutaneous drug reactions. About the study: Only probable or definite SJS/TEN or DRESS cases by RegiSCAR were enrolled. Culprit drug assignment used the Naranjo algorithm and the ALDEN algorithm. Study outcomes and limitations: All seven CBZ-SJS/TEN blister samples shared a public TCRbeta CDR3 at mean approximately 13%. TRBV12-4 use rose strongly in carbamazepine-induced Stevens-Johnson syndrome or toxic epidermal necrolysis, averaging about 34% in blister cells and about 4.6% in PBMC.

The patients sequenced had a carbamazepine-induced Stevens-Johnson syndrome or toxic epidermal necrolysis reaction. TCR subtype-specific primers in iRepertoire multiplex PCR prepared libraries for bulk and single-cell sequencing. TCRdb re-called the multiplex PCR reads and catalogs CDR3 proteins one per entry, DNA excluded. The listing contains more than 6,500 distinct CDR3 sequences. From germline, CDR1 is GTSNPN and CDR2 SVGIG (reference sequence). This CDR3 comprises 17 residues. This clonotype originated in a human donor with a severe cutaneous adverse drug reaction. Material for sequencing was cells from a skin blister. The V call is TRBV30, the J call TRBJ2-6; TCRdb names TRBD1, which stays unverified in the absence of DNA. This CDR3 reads CALLLGGLFSGANVLTF.